This T cell receptor (beta chain) originates from a study of cytomegalovirus exposure and HLA in healthy donors. The study's findings and limits: Reports state that TCR beta sequences accurately predicted most subjects' HLA-A and HLA-B alleles.

CDR3 length equals 15 residues. The V and J ends lost 5 bases and 1 base, in that order; junction bases with no gene match: 3. Germline CDR1 reads MNHEY; CDR2 reads SVGAGI. Concerning this clone: Its antigen is not known.

13 Jbeta primers and 60 Vbeta primers were used for the PCR. The table came from immunoSEQ multiplex PCR; TCRdb's copy has only in-frame clones and leaves some out. The table includes more than 60,000 clones, roughly 80% detected once. This rearrangement joins TRBV6-5 to TRBJ2-5; TRBD1 matches 11 bases. Sequences were obtained from PBMCs. This clonotype originated in a woman aged 25-40 years in good health and CMV-seronegative. CDR3 amino acids: CASSRDRGGQETQYF. Written as DNA, the CDR3 is TGTGCCAGCAGTAGGGACAGGGGGGGCCAAGAGACCCAGTACTTC.